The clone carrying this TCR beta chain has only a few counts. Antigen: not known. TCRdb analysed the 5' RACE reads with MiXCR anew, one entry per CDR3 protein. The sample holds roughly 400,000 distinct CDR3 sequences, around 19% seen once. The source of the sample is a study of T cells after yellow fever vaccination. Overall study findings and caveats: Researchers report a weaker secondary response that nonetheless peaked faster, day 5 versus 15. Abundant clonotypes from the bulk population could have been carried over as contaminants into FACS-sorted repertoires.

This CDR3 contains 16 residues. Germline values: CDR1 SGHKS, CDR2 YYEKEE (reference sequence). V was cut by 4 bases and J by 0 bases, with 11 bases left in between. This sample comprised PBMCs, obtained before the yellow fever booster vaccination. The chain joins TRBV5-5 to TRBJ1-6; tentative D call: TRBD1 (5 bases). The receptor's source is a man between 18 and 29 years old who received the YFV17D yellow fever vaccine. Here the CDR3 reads CASSPRQSSYNSPLHF. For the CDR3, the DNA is TGTGCCAGCAGCCCAAGACAGAGCTCCTATAATTCACCCCTCCACTTT.